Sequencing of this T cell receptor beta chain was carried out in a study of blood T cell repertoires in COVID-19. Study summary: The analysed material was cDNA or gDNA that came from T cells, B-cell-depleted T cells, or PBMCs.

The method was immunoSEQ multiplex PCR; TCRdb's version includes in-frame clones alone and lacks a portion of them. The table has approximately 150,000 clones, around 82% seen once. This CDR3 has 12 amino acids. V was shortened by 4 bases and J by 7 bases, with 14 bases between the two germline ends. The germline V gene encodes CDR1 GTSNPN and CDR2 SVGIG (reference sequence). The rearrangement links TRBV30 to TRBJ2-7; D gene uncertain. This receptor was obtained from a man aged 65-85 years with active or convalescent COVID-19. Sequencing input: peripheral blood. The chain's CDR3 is CAWTTGFGEQYF. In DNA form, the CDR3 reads TGTGCCTGGACCACCGGGTTCGGGGAGCAGTACTTC. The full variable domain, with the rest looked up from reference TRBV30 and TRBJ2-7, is SQTIHQWPATLVQPVGSPLSLECTVEGTSNPNLYWYRQAAGRGLQLLFYSVGIGQISSEVPQNLSASRPQDRQFILSSKKLLLSDSGFYLCAWTTGFGEQYFGPGTRLTVT.